In this sample, the clone carrying this T cell receptor beta chain turned up many times. The data were obtained in a study of early T cells in non-severe SARS-CoV-2 infection. Looking at the study overall: Chains stayed unpaired after sequencing of bulk RNA from unsorted whole blood.

V dropped 8 bases and J dropped 8 bases, with 15 bases sitting between them. Germline V CDR1 and CDR2: MGHDK, SYGVNS. The CDR3 is 12 residues long. Each single cDNA molecule received a unique molecular identifier. A single record per CDR3 protein comes from TCRdb applying MiXCR to the 5' RACE reads. The data contain roughly 53,000 distinct CDR3 sequences, 10% to 15% of them singletons. The TCR sequence derives from an adult who was a healthcare worker with PCR-confirmed SARS-CoV-2 infection or an uninfected control (not recorded which). This material consisted of whole blood, taken at baseline. This chain links TRBV25-1 with TRBJ1-2; a possible D gene is TRBD1 (6 bases). The CDR3 sequence: CASAGGPGGYTF. In DNA form, the CDR3 reads TGTGCCAGCGCCGGGGGGCCAGGGGGCTACACCTTC.